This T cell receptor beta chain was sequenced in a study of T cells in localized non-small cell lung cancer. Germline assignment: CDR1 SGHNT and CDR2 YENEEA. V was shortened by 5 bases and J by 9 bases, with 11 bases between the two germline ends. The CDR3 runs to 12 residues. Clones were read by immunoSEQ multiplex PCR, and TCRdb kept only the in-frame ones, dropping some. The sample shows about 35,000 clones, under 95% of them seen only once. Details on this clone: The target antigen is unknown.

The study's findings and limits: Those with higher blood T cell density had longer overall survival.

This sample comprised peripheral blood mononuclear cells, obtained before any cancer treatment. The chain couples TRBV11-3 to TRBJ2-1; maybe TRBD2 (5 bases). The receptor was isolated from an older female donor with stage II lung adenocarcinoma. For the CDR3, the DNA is TGTGCCAGCAGCACAGAGCGGACTGAGCAGTTCTTC. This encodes CASSTERTEQFF.